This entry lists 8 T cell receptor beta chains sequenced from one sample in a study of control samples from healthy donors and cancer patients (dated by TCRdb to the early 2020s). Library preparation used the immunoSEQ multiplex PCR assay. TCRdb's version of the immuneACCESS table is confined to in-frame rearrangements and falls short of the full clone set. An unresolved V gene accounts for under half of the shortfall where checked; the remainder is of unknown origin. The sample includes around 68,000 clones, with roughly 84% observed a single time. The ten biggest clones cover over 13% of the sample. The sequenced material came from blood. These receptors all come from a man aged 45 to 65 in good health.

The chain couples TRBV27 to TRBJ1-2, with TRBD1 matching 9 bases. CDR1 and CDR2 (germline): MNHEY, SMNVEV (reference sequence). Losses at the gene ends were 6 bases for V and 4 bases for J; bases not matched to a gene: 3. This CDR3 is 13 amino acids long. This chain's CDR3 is CASSTQGAYGYTF. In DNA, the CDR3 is TGTGCCAGCAGCACACAGGGGGCCTATGGCTACACCTTC.

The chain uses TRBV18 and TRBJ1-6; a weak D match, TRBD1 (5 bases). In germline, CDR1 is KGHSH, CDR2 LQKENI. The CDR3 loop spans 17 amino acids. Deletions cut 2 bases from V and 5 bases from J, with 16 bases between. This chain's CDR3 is CASSPISGDSHNSPLHF. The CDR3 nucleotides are TGTGCCAGCTCACCAATTAGTGGAGACAGCCATAATTCACCCCTCCACTTT.

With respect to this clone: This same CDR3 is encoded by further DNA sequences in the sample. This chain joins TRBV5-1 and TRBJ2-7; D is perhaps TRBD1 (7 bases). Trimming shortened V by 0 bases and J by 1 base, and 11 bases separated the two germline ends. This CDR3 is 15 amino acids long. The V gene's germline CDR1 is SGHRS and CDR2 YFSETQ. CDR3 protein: CASSLGQGGSYEQYF. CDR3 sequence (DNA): TGCGCCAGCAGCTTGGGTCAGGGGGGTTCCTACGAGCAGTACTTC.

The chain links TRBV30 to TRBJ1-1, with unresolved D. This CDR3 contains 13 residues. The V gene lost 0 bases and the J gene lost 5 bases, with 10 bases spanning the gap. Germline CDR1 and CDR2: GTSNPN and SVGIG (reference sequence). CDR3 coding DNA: TGTGCCTGGAGTGTAGAGGCCCGTACTGAAGCTTTCTTT. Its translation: CAWSVEARTEAFF.

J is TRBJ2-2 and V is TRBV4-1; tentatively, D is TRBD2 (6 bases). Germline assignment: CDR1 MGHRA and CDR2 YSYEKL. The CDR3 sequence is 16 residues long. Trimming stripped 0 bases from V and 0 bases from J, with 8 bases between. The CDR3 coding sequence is TGCGCCAGCAGCCAAGATCCGGGAGCGAACACCGGGGAGCTGTTTTTT. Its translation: CASSQDPGANTGELFF.

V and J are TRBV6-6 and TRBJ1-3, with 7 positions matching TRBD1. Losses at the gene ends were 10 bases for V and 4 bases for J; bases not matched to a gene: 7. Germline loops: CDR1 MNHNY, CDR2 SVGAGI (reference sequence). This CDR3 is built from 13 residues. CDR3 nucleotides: TGTGCCACCTCCAGGGGGACCGGAAACACCATATATTTT. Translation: CATSRGTGNTIYF.

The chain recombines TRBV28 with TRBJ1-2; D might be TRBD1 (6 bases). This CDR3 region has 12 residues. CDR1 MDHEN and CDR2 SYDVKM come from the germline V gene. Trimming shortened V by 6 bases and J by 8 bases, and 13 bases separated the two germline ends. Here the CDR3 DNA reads TGTGCCAGCAGGGGGCCAGGGGAAGGCTACACCTTC. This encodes CASRGPGEGYTF.

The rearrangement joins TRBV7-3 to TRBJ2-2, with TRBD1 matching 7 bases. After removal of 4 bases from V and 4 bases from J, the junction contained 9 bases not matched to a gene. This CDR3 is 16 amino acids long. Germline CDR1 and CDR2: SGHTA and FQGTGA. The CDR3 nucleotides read TGTGCCAGCAGCTCCCTCGGGACAGTCGGCACCGGGGAGCTGTTTTTT. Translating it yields CASSSLGTVGTGELFF.